This TCR beta chain was documented in a study of control samples from healthy donors and cancer patients. The CDR3 sequence is 12 residues long. Trimming took 3 bases from V and 7 from J, leaving 9 bases between them. Using immunoSEQ multiplex PCR, the repertoire was profiled, and TCRdb retains in-frame clones only, with some absent. The sample has some 99,000 clones; roughly nine tenths are singletons. The clonotype originates from a human donor in good health. The donor label of this sample is uncertain. The sample taken for sequencing was blood. The V and J genes are TRBV12-3 or TRBV12-4 and TRBJ1-1, with a tentative D call TRBD1 (5 bases). The CDR3 DNA reads as TGTGCCAGCAGTTTCCAGGGTTTTGAAGCTTTCTTT. This sequence encodes CASSFQGFEAFF.